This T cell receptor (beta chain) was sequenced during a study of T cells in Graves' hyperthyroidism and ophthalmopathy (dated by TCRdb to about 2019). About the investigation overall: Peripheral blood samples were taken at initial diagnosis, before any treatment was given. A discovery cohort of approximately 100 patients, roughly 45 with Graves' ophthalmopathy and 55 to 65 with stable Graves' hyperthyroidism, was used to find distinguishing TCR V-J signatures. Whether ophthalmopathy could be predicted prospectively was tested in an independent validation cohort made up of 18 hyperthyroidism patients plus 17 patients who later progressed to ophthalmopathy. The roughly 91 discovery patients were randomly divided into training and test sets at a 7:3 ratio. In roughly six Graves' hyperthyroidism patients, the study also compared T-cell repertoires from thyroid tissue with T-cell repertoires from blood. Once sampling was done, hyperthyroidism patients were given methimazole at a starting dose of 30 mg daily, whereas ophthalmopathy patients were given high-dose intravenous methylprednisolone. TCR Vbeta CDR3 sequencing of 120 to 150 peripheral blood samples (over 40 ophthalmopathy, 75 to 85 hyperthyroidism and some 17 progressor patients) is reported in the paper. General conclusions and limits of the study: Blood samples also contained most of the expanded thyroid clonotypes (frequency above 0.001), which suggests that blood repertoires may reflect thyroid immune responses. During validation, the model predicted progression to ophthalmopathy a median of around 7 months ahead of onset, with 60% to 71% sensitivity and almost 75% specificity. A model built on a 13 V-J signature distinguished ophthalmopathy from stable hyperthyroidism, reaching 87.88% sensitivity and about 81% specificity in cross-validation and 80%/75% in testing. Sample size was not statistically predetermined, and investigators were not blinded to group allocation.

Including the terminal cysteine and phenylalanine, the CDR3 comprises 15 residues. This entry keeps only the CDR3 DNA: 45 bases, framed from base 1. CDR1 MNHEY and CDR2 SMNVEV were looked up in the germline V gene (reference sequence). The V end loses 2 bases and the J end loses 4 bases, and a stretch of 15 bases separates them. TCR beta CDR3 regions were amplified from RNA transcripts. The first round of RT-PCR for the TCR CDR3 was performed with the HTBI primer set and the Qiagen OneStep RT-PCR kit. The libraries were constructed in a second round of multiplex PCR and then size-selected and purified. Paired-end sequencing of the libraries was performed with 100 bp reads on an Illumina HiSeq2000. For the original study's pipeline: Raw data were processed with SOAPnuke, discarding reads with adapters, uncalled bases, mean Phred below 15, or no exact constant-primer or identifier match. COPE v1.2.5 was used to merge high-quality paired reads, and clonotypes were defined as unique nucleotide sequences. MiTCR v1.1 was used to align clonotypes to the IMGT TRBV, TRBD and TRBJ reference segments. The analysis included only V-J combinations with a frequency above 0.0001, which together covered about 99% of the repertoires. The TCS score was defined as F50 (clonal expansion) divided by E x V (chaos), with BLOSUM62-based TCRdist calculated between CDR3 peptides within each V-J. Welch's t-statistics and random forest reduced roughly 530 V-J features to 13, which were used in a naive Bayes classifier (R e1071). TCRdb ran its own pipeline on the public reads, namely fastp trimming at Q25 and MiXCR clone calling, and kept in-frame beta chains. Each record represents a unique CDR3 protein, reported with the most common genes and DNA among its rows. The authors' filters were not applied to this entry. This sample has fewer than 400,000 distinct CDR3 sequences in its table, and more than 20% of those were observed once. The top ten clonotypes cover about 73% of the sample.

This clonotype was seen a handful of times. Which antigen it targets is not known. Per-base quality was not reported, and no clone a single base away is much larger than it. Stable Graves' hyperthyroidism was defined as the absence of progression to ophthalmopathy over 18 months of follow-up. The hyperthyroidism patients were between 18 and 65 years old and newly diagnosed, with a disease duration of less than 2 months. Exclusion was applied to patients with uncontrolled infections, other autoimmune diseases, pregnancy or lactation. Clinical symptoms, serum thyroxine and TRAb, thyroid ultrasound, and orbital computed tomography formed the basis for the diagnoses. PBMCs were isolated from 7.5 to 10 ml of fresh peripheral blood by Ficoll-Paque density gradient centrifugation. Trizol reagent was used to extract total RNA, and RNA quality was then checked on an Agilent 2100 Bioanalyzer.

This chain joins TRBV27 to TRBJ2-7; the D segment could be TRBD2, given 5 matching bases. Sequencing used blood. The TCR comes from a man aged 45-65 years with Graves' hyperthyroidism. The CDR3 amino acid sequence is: CASSLGLQPGYEQYF. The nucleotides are TGTGCCAGCAGTTTAGGTCTCCAGCCGGGGTACGAGCAGTACTTC.